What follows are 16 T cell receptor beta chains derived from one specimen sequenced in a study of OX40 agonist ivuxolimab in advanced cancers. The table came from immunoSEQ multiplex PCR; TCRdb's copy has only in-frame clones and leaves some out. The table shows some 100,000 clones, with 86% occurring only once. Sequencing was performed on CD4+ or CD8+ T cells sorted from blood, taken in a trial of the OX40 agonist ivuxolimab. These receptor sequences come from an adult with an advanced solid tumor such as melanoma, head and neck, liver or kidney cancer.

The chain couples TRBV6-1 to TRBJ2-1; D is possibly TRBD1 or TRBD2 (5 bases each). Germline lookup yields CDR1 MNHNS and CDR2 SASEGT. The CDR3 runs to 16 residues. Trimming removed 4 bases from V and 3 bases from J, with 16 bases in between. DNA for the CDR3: TGTGCCAGCAGTGTTATGGGACCGCAAGGCTACAATGAGCAGTTCTTC. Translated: CASSVMGPQGYNEQFF.

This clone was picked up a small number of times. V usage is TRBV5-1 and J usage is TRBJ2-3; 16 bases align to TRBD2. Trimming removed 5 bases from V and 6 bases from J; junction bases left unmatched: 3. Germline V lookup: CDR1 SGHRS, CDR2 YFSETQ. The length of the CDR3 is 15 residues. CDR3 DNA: TGCGCCAGCAGAGGGGGACTAGCGGGAGGGGATACGCAGTATTTT. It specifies CASRGGLAGGDTQYF.

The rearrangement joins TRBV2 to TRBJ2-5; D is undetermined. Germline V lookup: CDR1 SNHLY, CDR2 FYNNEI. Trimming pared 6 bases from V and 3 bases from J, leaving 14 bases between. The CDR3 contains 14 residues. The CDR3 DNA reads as TGTGCCAGCAGCCCACTATTGGCTGAAGAGACCCAGTACTTC. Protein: CASSPLLAEETQYF.

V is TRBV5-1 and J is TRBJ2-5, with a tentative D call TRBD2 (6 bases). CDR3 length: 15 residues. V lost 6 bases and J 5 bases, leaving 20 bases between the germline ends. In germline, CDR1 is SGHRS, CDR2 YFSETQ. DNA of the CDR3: TGCGCCAGCACGTTAGGAGGGTCTAGTCGGGAGACCCAGTACTTC. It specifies CASTLGGSSRETQYF.

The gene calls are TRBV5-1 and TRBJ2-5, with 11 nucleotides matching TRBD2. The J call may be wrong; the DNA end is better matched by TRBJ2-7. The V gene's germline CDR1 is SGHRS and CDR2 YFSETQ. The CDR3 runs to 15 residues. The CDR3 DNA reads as TGCGCCAGCAGCTTGGAAGGGACTAGCGGCTACGAGCAGTACTTC. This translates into CASSLEGTSGYEQYF.

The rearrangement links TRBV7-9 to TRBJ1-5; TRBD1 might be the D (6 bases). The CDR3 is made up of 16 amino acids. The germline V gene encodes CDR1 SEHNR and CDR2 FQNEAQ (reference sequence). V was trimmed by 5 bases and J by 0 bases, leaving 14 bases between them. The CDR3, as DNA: TGTGCCAGCAGCAAAAAGACAGGTAATAGCAATCAGCCCCAGCATTTT. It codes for CASSKKTGNSNQPQHF.

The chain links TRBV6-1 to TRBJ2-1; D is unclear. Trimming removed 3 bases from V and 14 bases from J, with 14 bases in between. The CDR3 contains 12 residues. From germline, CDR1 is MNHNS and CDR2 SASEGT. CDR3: CASSDVGSFKFF. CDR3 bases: TGTGCCAGCAGTGATGTGGGCAGTTTTAAGTTCTTC.

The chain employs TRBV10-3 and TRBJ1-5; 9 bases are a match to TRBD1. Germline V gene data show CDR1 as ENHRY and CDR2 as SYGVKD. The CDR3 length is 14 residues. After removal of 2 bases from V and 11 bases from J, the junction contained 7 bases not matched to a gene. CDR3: CAISEGQGSRTQHF. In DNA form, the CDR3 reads TGTGCCATCAGTGAGGGACAGGGGAGTCGGACCCAGCATTTT.

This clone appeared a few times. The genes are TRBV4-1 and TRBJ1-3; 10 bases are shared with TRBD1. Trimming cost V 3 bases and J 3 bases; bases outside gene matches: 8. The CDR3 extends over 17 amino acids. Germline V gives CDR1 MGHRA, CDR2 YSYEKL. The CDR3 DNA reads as TGCGCCAGCAGCCAGACAATGACAGGGGGCAATGGAAACACCATATATTTT. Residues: CASSQTMTGGNGNTIYF.

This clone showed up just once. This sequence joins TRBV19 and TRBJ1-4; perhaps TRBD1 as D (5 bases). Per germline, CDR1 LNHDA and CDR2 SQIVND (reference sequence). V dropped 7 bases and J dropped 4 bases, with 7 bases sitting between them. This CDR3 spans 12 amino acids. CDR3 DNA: TGTGCCAGTAAAGGGGATAATGAAAAACTGTTTTTT. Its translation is CASKGDNEKLFF.

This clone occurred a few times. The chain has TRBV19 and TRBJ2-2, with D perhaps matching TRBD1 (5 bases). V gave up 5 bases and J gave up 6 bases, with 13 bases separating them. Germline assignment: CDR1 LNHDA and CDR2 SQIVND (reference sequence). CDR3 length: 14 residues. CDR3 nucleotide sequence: TGTGCCAGTAGTCCCAGGGATTGGGCCGGGGAGCTGTTTTTT. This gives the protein CASSPRDWAGELFF.

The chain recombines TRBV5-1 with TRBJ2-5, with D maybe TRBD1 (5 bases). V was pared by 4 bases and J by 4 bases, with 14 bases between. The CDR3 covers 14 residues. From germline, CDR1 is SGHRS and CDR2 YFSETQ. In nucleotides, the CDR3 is TGCGCCAGCAGCACAAGCCTCAGGGCAGAGACCCAGTACTTC. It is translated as CASSTSLRAETQYF. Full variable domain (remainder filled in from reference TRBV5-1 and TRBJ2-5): KAGVTQTPRYLIKTRGQQVTLSCSPISGHRSVSWYQQTPGQGLQFLFEYFSETQRNKGNFPGRFSGRQFSNSRSEMNVSTLELGDSALYLCASSTSLRAETQYFGPGTRLLVL.

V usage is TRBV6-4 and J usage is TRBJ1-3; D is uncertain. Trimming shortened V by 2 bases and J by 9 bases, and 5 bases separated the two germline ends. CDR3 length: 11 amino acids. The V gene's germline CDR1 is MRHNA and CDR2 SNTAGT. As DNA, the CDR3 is TGTGCCAGCAGTGACGGATCCACCATATATTTT. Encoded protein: CASSDGSTIYF.

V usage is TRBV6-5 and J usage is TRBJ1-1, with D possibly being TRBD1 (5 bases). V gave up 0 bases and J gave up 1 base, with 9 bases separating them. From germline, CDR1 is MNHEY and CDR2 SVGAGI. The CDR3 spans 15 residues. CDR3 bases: TGTGCCAGCAGTTACTCGATTGGGGCGAACACTGAAGCTTTCTTT. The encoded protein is CASSYSIGANTEAFF.

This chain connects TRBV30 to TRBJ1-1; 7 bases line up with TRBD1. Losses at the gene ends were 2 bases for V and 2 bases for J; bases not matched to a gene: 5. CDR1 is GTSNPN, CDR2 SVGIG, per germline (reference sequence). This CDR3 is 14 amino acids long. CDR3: CAWSRTGLNTEAFF. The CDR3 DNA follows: TGTGCCTGGAGTAGGACAGGACTAAACACTGAAGCTTTCTTT. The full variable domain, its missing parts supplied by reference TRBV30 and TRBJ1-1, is SQTIHQWPATLVQPVGSPLSLECTVEGTSNPNLYWYRQAAGRGLQLLFYSVGIGQISSEVPQNLSASRPQDRQFILSSKKLLLSDSGFYLCAWSRTGLNTEAFFGQGTRLTVV.

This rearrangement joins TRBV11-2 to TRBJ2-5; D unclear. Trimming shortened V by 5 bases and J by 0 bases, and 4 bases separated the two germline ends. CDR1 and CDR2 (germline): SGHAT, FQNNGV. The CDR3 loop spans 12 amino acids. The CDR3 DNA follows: TGTGCCAGCAGCCAGGACCAAGAGACCCAGTACTTC. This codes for CASSQDQETQYF.